The 21 T cell receptor beta chains listed next were all sequenced from one sample in a study of T cells in Graves' hyperthyroidism and ophthalmopathy. What was amplified from RNA transcripts were TCR beta CDR3 regions. Primed by the HTBI set, a first-round RT-PCR was run on the TCR CDR3. TCRdb redid the calling of the multiplex PCR reads with MiXCR, one entry per CDR3 protein. Of hundreds of thousands of distinct CDR3 sequences listed, more than 45% were seen once; the top ten hold approximately 8.2%. The sequenced sample consisted of peripheral blood or thyroid tissue (not recorded which). These receptors were taken from a woman aged 18-29 years with Graves' hyperthyroidism.

The V call is TRBV20-1, the J call TRBJ2-7; 7 bases align to TRBD1. CDR1 is DFQATT and CDR2 is SNEGSKA in the germline V gene (reference sequence). There are 14 residues in the CDR3. The ends lost 4 bases at V and 3 bases at J; junction bases unmatched: 9. In DNA form, the CDR3 reads TGCAGTGCTACCAACCGGGACAGAGTCTACGAGCAGTACTTC. The encoded protein is CSATNRDRVYEQYF.

This clonotype has more than one count but fewer than ten. J is TRBJ1-5 and V is TRBV7-9; TRBD1 might be the D (5 bases). The CDR3 sequence is 16 residues long. Germline-derived CDR1 and CDR2 are SEHNR and FQNEAQ (reference sequence). V dropped 6 bases and J dropped 3 bases, with 18 bases sitting between them. The chain's CDR3 is CASSEQAGQLNQPQHF. CDR3 sequence (DNA): TGTGCCAGCAGTGAGCAAGCCGGACAACTCAATCAGCCCCAGCATTTT.

The chain uses TRBV2 and TRBJ1-6; 8 bases line up with TRBD1. The CDR3 consists of 17 residues. CDR1 and CDR2 from the germline V gene are SNHLY and FYNNEI. Trimming at V came to 6 bases and at J to 0 bases, leaving 7 bases not matched to a gene. The CDR3 sequence: CASSGRDRSSYNSPLHF. CDR3 coding DNA: TGTGCCAGCAGCGGACGGGACAGGAGCTCCTATAATTCACCCCTCCACTTT. The full variable domain, with the rest looked up from reference TRBV2 and TRBJ1-6, is EPEVTQTPSHQVTQMGQEVILRCVPISNHLYFYWYRQILGQKVEFLVSFYNNEISEKSEIFDDQFSVERPDGSNFTLKIRSTKLEDSAMYFCASSGRDRSSYNSPLHFGNGTRLTVT.

The V call is TRBV29-1, the J call TRBJ1-5; possibly TRBD1 for D (5 bases). Germline V lookup: CDR1 SQVTM, CDR2 ANQGSEA. Deletions cut 4 bases from V and 5 bases from J, with 12 bases between. The CDR3 runs to 13 residues. The DNA of the CDR3 is TGCAGCGTTGGGGGGGGAAGTCATCAGCCCCAGCATTTT. Translation: CSVGGGSHQPQHF.

V usage is TRBV7-6 and J usage is TRBJ2-5; 14 bases map to TRBD2. The V and J ends lost 4 bases and 5 bases, in that order; junction bases with no gene match: 6. Germline V gene lookup returns CDR1 SGHVS and CDR2 FNYEAQ. This CDR3 has 16 amino acids. The CDR3, as DNA: TGTGCCAGCAGCTCGGGACTAGCGGGGGCCCAGGAGACCCAGTACTTC. Translation: CASSSGLAGAQETQYF.

J is TRBJ1-3 and V is TRBV19; D not certain. V was clipped by 7 bases and J by 3 bases, with 13 bases between them. The CDR3 spans 14 residues. Germline V gene sequence: CDR1 LNHDA, CDR2 SQIVND (reference sequence). CDR3 in amino acids: CASTRQDLGNTIYF. DNA for the CDR3: TGTGCCAGTACGAGGCAGGACCTTGGAAACACCATATATTTT.

The chain couples TRBV29-1 to TRBJ2-7; 7 nucleotides line up with TRBD2. Germline V gene data show CDR1 as SQVTM and CDR2 as ANQGSEA. The CDR3 has 18 residues. V lost 7 bases, J lost 0 bases, and 21 bases stayed unmatched. CDR3 protein: CSGRYSAPRTRISYEQYF. The CDR3 DNA reads as TGCAGCGGACGTTATTCGGCACCACGGACTAGAATCTCCTACGAGCAGTACTTC.

A remark on this clonotype: An end of the junction does not agree with germline; a read error may underlie this. The gene calls are TRBV7-9 and TRBJ1-6; 9 positions match TRBD1. This CDR3 has 14 residues. CDR1 SEHNR and CDR2 FQNEAQ come from the germline V gene (reference sequence). The chain's CDR3 is CASSQTGGRTPPHF. CDR3 in DNA: TGTGCCAGCAGCCAAACAGGGGGCAGGACACCCCCCCACTTT.

In regard to this clonotype: A much larger clone differs from this one at a single base, so this may be a read error. V and J are TRBV10-3 and TRBJ1-2, with 7 bases lining up with TRBD1. Germline CDR1 reads ENHRY; CDR2 reads SYGVKD. The CDR3 totals 15 residues. CDR3 DNA: TGTGCCATCAGTGAGTCGCAGGGGGTGAACTATGGCTACATCTTC. Translating gives CAISESQGVNYGYIF.

This clonotype has at least ten counts. The chain employs TRBV15 and TRBJ1-2; D is uncertain. The CDR3 totals 16 residues. V dropped 2 bases and J dropped 4 bases, with 17 bases sitting between them. Germline V gives CDR1 LNHNV, CDR2 YYDKDF (reference sequence). As DNA, the CDR3 is TGTGCCACCAGCAGACCGTCCGCAAAGACGGGCTATGGCTACACCTTC. Protein sequence: CATSRPSAKTGYGYTF.

This clonotype was counted a single time. A clone one base away is much larger, so this may be a read error. The genes are TRBV2 and TRBJ1-1; D not resolved. Germline-derived CDR1 and CDR2 are SNHLY and FYNNEI. The CDR3 has 12 residues. The CDR3 region is CASSVWGTEASF. CDR3 nucleotide sequence: TGTGCCAGCAGTGTTTGGGGAACTGAAGCTTCCTTT.

This clonotype was detected only once. The chain couples TRBV14 to TRBJ1-2; TRBD1 matches at 7 bases. Per germline, CDR1 SGHDN and CDR2 FVKESK. CDR3 length: 14 amino acids. V shed 1 base, J shed 4 bases, and the junction held 3 bases outside the gene matches. The CDR3 region is CASSQAQGFYGYTF. The CDR3, as DNA: TGTGCCAGCAGCCAAGCACAGGGGTTCTATGGCTACACCTTC. Full variable domain (rest looked up from reference TRBV14 and TRBJ1-2): EAGVTQFPSHSVIEKGQTVTLRCDPISGHDNLYWYRRVMGKEIKFLLHFVKESKQDESGMPNNRFLAERTGGTYSTLKVQPAELEDSGVYFCASSQAQGFYGYTFGSGTRLTVV.

This clonotype was seen a few times. The chain uses TRBV12-3 or TRBV12-4 and TRBJ2-7; the match to TRBD2 covers 7 bases. CDR3 length: 14 amino acids. Unmatched junction bases numbered 4, after V lost 2 bases and J lost 3 bases. CDR3 amino acids: CASSLSGTDYEQYF. DNA for the CDR3: TGTGCCAGCAGTTTAAGCGGGACTGACTACGAGCAGTACTTC.

The rearrangement links TRBV29-1 to TRBJ1-2, with D tentatively TRBD1 (5 bases). Germline-derived CDR1 and CDR2 are SQVTM and ANQGSEA. There are 13 residues in the CDR3. Trimming pared 7 bases from V and 0 bases from J, leaving 12 bases between. This CDR3 is CSGEQVANYGYTF. CDR3 nucleotides: TGCAGCGGAGAACAGGTTGCTAACTATGGCTACACCTTC.

The J gene is TRBJ2-2, the V gene TRBV2; 8 bases align to TRBD1. This CDR3 is built from 13 residues. J lost 9 bases, V lost 6 bases, and 6 bases had no gene match. Germline lookup yields CDR1 SNHLY and CDR2 FYNNEI. CDR3 DNA: TGTGCCAGCAGCGCAAGGGACAGGCGGGAGCTGTTTTTT. Encoded protein: CASSARDRRELFF. Filled out from reference TRBV2 and TRBJ2-2, the complete variable domain reads EPEVTQTPSHQVTQMGQEVILRCVPISNHLYFYWYRQILGQKVEFLVSFYNNEISEKSEIFDDQFSVERPDGSNFTLKIRSTKLEDSAMYFCASSARDRRELFFGEGSRLTVL.

The genes are TRBV15 and TRBJ1-5; a possible D gene is TRBD1 (6 bases). The germline CDR1 and CDR2 sequences are LNHNV and YYDKDF (reference sequence). V lost 5 bases and J lost 2, with 16 bases in between. The CDR3 covers 16 residues. CDR3 DNA sequence: TGTGCCACCAGCGAGGGGGAAGACAACGGCAATCAGCCCCAGCATTTT. Residues: CATSEGEDNGNQPQHF. The entire variable domain, with the rest obtained from reference TRBV15 and TRBJ1-5, is as follows: DAMVIQNPRYQVTQFGKPVTLSCSQTLNHNVMYWYQQKSSQAPKLLFHYYDKDFNNEADTPDNFQSRRPNTSFCFLDIRSPGLGDTAMYLCATSEGEDNGNQPQHFGDGTRLSIL.

The table lists this clonotype with many counts. The CDR3 DNA reads TGTGCCAGCAGCTTGTCTGGTGGCTACACCTTC. Translation gives CASSLSGGYTF. The chain carries TRBV5-8 and TRBJ1-2; D not certain. Trimming removed 1 base at V and 7 bases at J, with 5 bases between. This CDR3 contains 11 residues. Germline CDR1 SGHTS, CDR2 YDEGEE.

For this clonotype: One junction end disagrees with the germline gene, perhaps due to a read error. The chain employs TRBV29-1 and TRBJ2-7, with 7 bases that match TRBD2. Germline-derived CDR1 and CDR2 are SQVTM and ANQGSEA. The CDR3 covers 12 residues. CDR3: CSAVGGSYEQYF. In DNA, the CDR3 is TGCAGCGCCGTGGGGGGGTCCTATGAGCAGTACTTC.

The chain carries TRBV9 and TRBJ1-1, with 10 bases lining up with TRBD1. Germline CDR1 and CDR2: SGDLS and YYNGEE. With V trimmed by 7 bases and J by 5 bases, 14 bases remained unmatched. The CDR3 consists of 16 residues. CDR3 bases: TGTGCCAGCTCACCATCCTGGACAGGGGGTGGAACTGAAGCTTTCTTT. Translation: CASSPSWTGGGTEAFF.

This clonotype appeared a single time. J is TRBJ2-7 and V is TRBV10-3; no definite D call. The CDR3 extends over 14 amino acids. Germline CDR1 is ENHRY and CDR2 is SYGVKD. V lost 10 bases and J 2 bases, leaving 18 bases between the germline ends. The CDR3 here is CASTESTIAYEQYF. CDR3 nucleotide sequence: TGTGCCAGCACCGAGTCCACAATTGCCTACGAGCAGTACTTC.

The chain employs TRBV12-3 or TRBV12-4 and TRBJ2-7, with D perhaps matching TRBD1 (6 bases). The V end was cut by 1 base, the J end by 0 bases, with 10 bases between. CDR3 length: 15 residues. The CDR3 sequence is CASSLGVGGSYEQYF. CDR3 DNA sequence: TGTGCCAGCAGTTTAGGGGTAGGGGGCTCCTACGAGCAGTACTTC.